This TCR beta chain is drawn from a study of control samples from healthy donors and cancer patients. Germline V lookup: CDR1 LNHNV, CDR2 YYDKDF (reference sequence). CDR3 length: 18 amino acids. With 0 bases clipped from V and 0 bases from J, the junction kept 10 bases outside the gene matches. The protocol was immunoSEQ multiplex PCR, while the TCRdb copy is restricted to in-frame clones and leaves out a portion. Among 95,000 to 130,000 clones, more than 85% were seen once, and the ten largest hold more than 2%. Sequenced: blood. This TCR was sampled from a young man in good health. The chain uses TRBV15 and TRBJ2-5, with 7 bases identical to TRBD2. The CDR3 region has the DNA TGTGCCACCAGCAGAGATTTTAGCGGGTCCTCAAACCAAGAGACCCAGTACTTC. This encodes CATSRDFSGSSNQETQYF.